The 27 T cell receptor beta chains below come from one sample, sequenced in a study of cytomegalovirus exposure and HLA in healthy donors. The PCR made use of 60 Vbeta and 13 Jbeta primers. TCRdb keeps only in-frame clones here, not all; method: immunoSEQ multiplex PCR. The sample gives about 170,000 clones, approximately 81% of which show up once; approximately 2.4% is in the top ten. The sequenced material came from PBMCs. The receptors derive from a woman in her forties or fifties in good health and CMV-seronegative.

This chain uses TRBV7-6 with TRBJ1-5; D is undetermined. The CDR3 runs to 12 residues. Germline-derived CDR1 and CDR2 are SGHVS and FNYEAQ. Trimming left V 4 bases short and J 3 bases short, with 4 bases between. The CDR3 coding sequence is TGTGCCAGCAGCTCTTACAATCAGCCCCAGCATTTT. Translation: CASSSYNQPQHF.

V gene TRBV5-1 combines with J gene TRBJ2-7; D is undetermined. Per the germline V gene, CDR1 is SGHRS and CDR2 is YFSETQ. The CDR3 covers 11 residues. Deletions cut 2 bases from V and 3 bases from J, with 3 bases between. The CDR3 reads CASSFYYEQYF. DNA for the CDR3: TGCGCCAGCAGCTTTTACTACGAGCAGTACTTC.

This rearrangement joins TRBV11-2 to TRBJ2-1; D perhaps matches TRBD1 (6 bases). The CDR3 loop spans 19 amino acids. Deletions cut 6 bases from V and 0 bases from J, with 24 bases between. CDR1 and CDR2 (germline): SGHAT, FQNNGV. The CDR3 DNA sequence: TGTGCCAGCAGATACCGGGACACCCTACATCATAGCTCCTACAATGAGCAGTTCTTC. Residues: CASRYRDTLHHSSYNEQFF.

The chain joins TRBV28 to TRBJ1-2; D perhaps matches TRBD1 (6 bases). V dropped 7 bases and J dropped 4 bases, with 16 bases sitting between them. Germline CDR1 MDHEN, CDR2 SYDVKM. This CDR3 has 14 residues. Here the CDR3 DNA reads TGTGCCAGCAACGAGCCGGGACACATCTATGGCTACACCTTC. Protein: CASNEPGHIYGYTF.

The chain joins TRBV7-2 to TRBJ1-1; unclear D gene. CDR3 length: 17 amino acids. CDR1 is SGHTA and CDR2 is FQGNSA in the germline V gene. Trimming left V 2 bases short and J 3 bases short, with 19 bases between. The CDR3 DNA sequence: TGTGCCAGCAGCTTATCCGCAGGCCAGCGGGTTTACACTGAAGCTTTCTTT. Protein: CASSLSAGQRVYTEAFF.

This clone turned up a few times. The V gene is TRBV9, the J gene TRBJ2-2; TRBD1 matches at 8 bases. The CDR3 is made up of 16 amino acids. V lost 4 bases to trimming and J lost 0 bases; unmatched junction nucleotides: 5. From germline, CDR1 is SGDLS and CDR2 YYNGEE. In nucleotides, the CDR3 is TGTGCCAGCAGCAACCGGGACAGGACGAACACCGGGGAGCTGTTTTTT. This sequence encodes CASSNRDRTNTGELFF.

The chain employs TRBV28 and TRBJ1-2; D unclear. Germline V gene data show CDR1 as MDHEN and CDR2 as SYDVKM. The CDR3 length is 12 residues. V gave up 8 bases and J gave up 0 bases, with 7 bases separating them. In DNA, the CDR3 is TGTGCCAGCGAGATAGCTAACTATGGCTACACCTTC. Its translation is CASEIANYGYTF.

The chain carries TRBV7-9 and TRBJ1-5; TRBD1 matches at 11 bases. J lost 5 bases, V lost 5 bases, and 5 bases had no gene match. This CDR3 has 15 residues. Germline CDR1 and CDR2: SEHNR and FQNEAQ (reference sequence). The CDR3 coding sequence is TGTGCCAGCAGCCGGGGACAGGGGGTGGATCAGCCCCAGCATTTT. Translated, it gives CASSRGQGVDQPQHF.

The CDR3 DNA is TGTGCCATTAAAGGGGGCAGCACAGATACGCAGTATTTT. Its protein product is CAIKGGSTDTQYF. This chain joins TRBV6-5 and TRBJ2-3; 7 bases are a match to TRBD1. The V gene end was trimmed by 10 bases and the J gene end by 0 bases; junction bases not matched to a gene: 4. This CDR3 has 13 amino acids. Germline values: CDR1 MNHEY, CDR2 SVGAGI.

Remarks on this clone: Different DNA sequences within this sample yield the same CDR3. This chain joins TRBV4-3 and TRBJ1-6; the match to TRBD1 covers 8 bases. The CDR3 runs to 17 residues. V shed 4 bases and J 0 bases; nucleotides not matched to a gene: 5. The germline V gene has CDR1 LGHNA and CDR2 YSLEER. The CDR3 coding sequence is TGCGCCAGCAGCCTGGACAGGGAGAGCTCCTATAATTCACCCCTCCACTTT. Translation: CASSLDRESSYNSPLHF.

V and J are TRBV15 and TRBJ2-7, with 9 bases fitting TRBD2. V lost 0 bases, J lost 4 bases, and 16 bases stayed unmatched. This CDR3 is built from 19 residues. Germline CDR1 LNHNV, CDR2 YYDKDF (reference sequence). For the CDR3, the DNA is TGTGCCACCAGCAGAGATCCTCTTAAGGGCGGGAGGGAGACTTACGAGCAGTACTTC. Its translation: CATSRDPLKGGRETYEQYF.

This clone has only one observation. J is TRBJ2-3 and V is TRBV28; the match to TRBD2 covers 13 bases. The CDR3 consists of 17 residues. CDR1 MDHEN and CDR2 SYDVKM come from the germline V gene. The trim removed 4 bases at V and 8 bases at J, leaving 12 bases unmatched. This CDR3 reads CASSSPRLAGGWGTQYF. In nucleotides, the CDR3 is TGTGCCAGCAGTTCCCCCCGACTAGCGGGAGGTTGGGGTACGCAGTATTTT.

The chain has TRBV11-2 and TRBJ2-5; TRBD2 matches 8 bases. The J call is doubtful: the DNA matches TRBJ2-7 better. The CDR3 covers 13 residues. Germline lookup yields CDR1 SGHAT and CDR2 FQNNGV. The CDR3: CASSFPGGGEQYF. CDR3 nucleotide sequence: TGTGCCAGCAGCTTTCCCGGGGGGGGCGAGCAGTACTTC.

A word on this clone: This sample also contains other DNA sequences that code for the same CDR3. The chain carries TRBV4-3 and TRBJ2-7; 10 nucleotides match TRBD1. The junction had 4 bases not matched to a gene; V was cut back by 4 bases and J by 4 bases. The CDR3 has 14 residues. Germline CDR1 reads LGHNA; CDR2 reads YSLEER. DNA of the CDR3: TGCGCCAGCAGCCCCAGGACAGGGGGTTACGAGCAGTACTTC. Its protein product is CASSPRTGGYEQYF.

This clone was counted once. CDR3 in DNA: TGCAGCGTGAGGACAGGGGAATTTGGAAACACCATATATTTT. It specifies CSVRTGEFGNTIYF. The chain employs TRBV29-1 and TRBJ1-3; 9 bases line up with TRBD1. V lost 6 bases, J lost 3 bases, and 6 bases stayed unmatched. The CDR3 is 14 amino acids. CDR1 is SQVTM, CDR2 ANQGSEA, per germline.

The chain combines TRBV28 with TRBJ2-3, with 7 bases matching TRBD2. CDR1 is MDHEN, CDR2 SYDVKM, per germline. Trimming cost V 2 bases and J 7 bases; bases outside gene matches: 3. There are 13 residues in the CDR3. CDR3 protein: CASSLAGENTQYF. CDR3 nucleotides: TGTGCCAGCAGTTTAGCGGGAGAAAATACGCAGTATTTT.

This chain links TRBV19 with TRBJ2-5, with D possibly TRBD2 on 5 matching bases. The better agreement between TRBJ2-7 and the DNA end casts doubt on the J call. Germline CDR1 reads LNHDA; CDR2 reads SQIVND (reference sequence). The CDR3 consists of 15 residues. Written as DNA, the CDR3 is TGTGCCAGTAGTATAAGTGCGGGCATAGCCTACGAGCAGTACTTC. It encodes CASSISAGIAYEQYF.

The rearrangement uses TRBV5-1 and TRBJ1-4; 7 nucleotides match TRBD1. The CDR3 runs 17 residues. Germline-derived CDR1 and CDR2 are SGHRS and YFSETQ. Trimming at V came to 2 bases and at J to 1 base, leaving 8 bases not matched to a gene. The CDR3 spells CASSLATGSGTNEKLFF. The CDR3 nucleotides are TGCGCCAGCAGCTTAGCGACAGGGTCGGGAACTAATGAAAAACTGTTTTTT. The entire variable domain, with the rest obtained from reference TRBV5-1 and TRBJ1-4, is as follows: KAGVTQTPRYLIKTRGQQVTLSCSPISGHRSVSWYQQTPGQGLQFLFEYFSETQRNKGNFPGRFSGRQFSNSRSEMNVSTLELGDSALYLCASSLATGSGTNEKLFFGSGTQLSVL.

The chain is built from TRBV5-1 and TRBJ2-7; 12 bases agree with TRBD1. CDR3 length equals 14 residues. Germline V gene lookup returns CDR1 SGHRS and CDR2 YFSETQ. The V and J ends lost 6 bases and 6 bases, in that order; junction bases with no gene match: 7. In DNA form, the CDR3 reads TGCGCCAGCAAAACCGGGACAGGGGGCAGCGAGCAGTACTTC. Protein sequence: CASKTGTGGSEQYF.

The rearrangement joins TRBV5-4 to TRBJ1-4; 7 bases are shared with TRBD1. Germline loops: CDR1 SGHNT, CDR2 YYREEE (reference sequence). V lost 4 bases to trimming and J lost 4 bases; unmatched junction nucleotides: 10. The CDR3 spans 16 residues. The CDR3 spells CASSELQGNSNEKLFF. The DNA of the CDR3 is TGTGCCAGCAGCGAACTACAGGGGAATAGTAATGAAAAACTGTTTTTT. The whole variable domain, filled in from reference TRBV5-4 and TRBJ1-4, reads ETGVTQSPTHLIKTRGQQVTLRCSSQSGHNTVSWYQQALGQGPQFIFQYYREEENGRGNFPPRFSGLQFPNYSSELNVNALELDDSALYLCASSELQGNSNEKLFFGSGTQLSVL.

The rearrangement links TRBV5-1 to TRBJ2-3; 9 nucleotides match TRBD2. Germline trimming cut 2 bases from V and 6 bases from J; bases unmatched to any gene: 4. Germline CDR1 SGHRS, CDR2 YFSETQ. The CDR3 is 14 residues long. The CDR3, as DNA: TGCGCCAGCAGCTTAGCGGGAGGTTATGATACGCAGTATTTT. Its protein is CASSLAGGYDTQYF.

V usage is TRBV11-2 and J usage is TRBJ1-1; 7 positions agree with TRBD1. The CDR3 has 14 residues. Germline CDR1 reads SGHAT; CDR2 reads FQNNGV. V dropped 4 bases and J dropped 2; count of bases not matched to a gene: 4. CDR3 bases: TGTGCCAGCAGCTATGGGACAGACAACACTGAAGCTTTCTTT. Its translation is CASSYGTDNTEAFF.

This clone was counted a single time. J is TRBJ2-1 and V is TRBV7-2; 9 nucleotides match TRBD2. V shed 5 bases, J shed 5 bases, and the junction held 4 bases outside the gene matches. The CDR3 has 14 residues. Germline V gene data show CDR1 as SGHTA and CDR2 as FQGNSA. The CDR3 region has the DNA TGTGCCAGCAGCCGACTAGCGGTCAACAATGAGCAGTTCTTC. It encodes CASSRLAVNNEQFF.

J is TRBJ2-5 and V is TRBV2, with a tentative D call TRBD2 (5 bases). CDR3 size: 13 residues. V dropped 7 bases and J dropped 3 bases, with 12 bases sitting between them. Per the germline V gene, CDR1 is SNHLY and CDR2 is FYNNEI. The CDR3 DNA follows: TGTGCCAGCACCTCCCCCGGGGAAGAGACCCAGTACTTC. Amino acids: CASTSPGEETQYF.

The chain joins TRBV19 to TRBJ1-4; 7 nucleotides agree with TRBD1. The CDR3 covers 14 residues. The V gene's germline CDR1 is LNHDA and CDR2 SQIVND (reference sequence). Unmatched junction bases numbered 6, after V lost 6 bases and J lost 5 bases. The CDR3 is CASSSGTDNEKLFF. In nucleotides, the CDR3 is TGTGCCAGTAGCTCCGGGACAGACAATGAAAAACTGTTTTTT.

The rearrangement joins TRBV28 to TRBJ2-5; 7 bases align to TRBD1. Gene TRBJ2-7 matches the end of the DNA better, so the J call may be wrong. Germline V gene lookup returns CDR1 MDHEN and CDR2 SYDVKM. The length of the CDR3 is 15 residues. The CDR3 DNA sequence: TGTGCCAGCAGTTTATGGTCAGGGGGTACCAACGAGCAGTACTTC. Amino acid sequence: CASSLWSGGTNEQYF.

This clone was observed once. This rearrangement joins TRBV28 to TRBJ1-2; D may be TRBD1 (6 bases). Germline V gene sequence: CDR1 MDHEN, CDR2 SYDVKM. V dropped 3 bases and J dropped 9 bases, with 17 bases sitting between them. There are 14 residues in the CDR3. CDR3 in DNA: TGTGCCAGCAGTTTGCGGGGGGGCGACGGAAGCTACACCTTC. Protein product: CASSLRGGDGSYTF.